This passage covers 17 T cell receptor beta chains from one sample sequenced in a study of T cell repertoires in cytomegalovirus infection. One entry per CDR3 protein, called by TCRdb with MiXCR from the reads. The repertoire includes more than 400,000 distinct CDR3 sequences, around 27% of them detected once, and 13% sits in the top ten. The sequenced sample consisted of PBMCs. The source is a human donor in good health (CMV status not recorded). Some clones in this sample may be carry-over from other donors' samples.

This clonotype was counted many times. The chain employs TRBV7-8 and TRBJ1-1; D is unclear. The germline CDR1 and CDR2 sequences are SGHVS and FQNEAQ. This CDR3 has 14 residues. Trimming took off 1 base at V and 4 bases at J, with 10 bases between the two ends. CDR3 residues: CASSLEVDATEAFF. CDR3 sequence (DNA): TGTGCCAGCAGCTTAGAGGTTGATGCCACTGAAGCTTTCTTT.

The chain couples TRBV6-5 to TRBJ1-1; D is uncertain. Germline-derived CDR1 and CDR2 are MNHEY and SVGAGI. CDR3 size: 16 residues. Trimming pared 3 bases from V and 1 base from J, leaving 15 bases between. The CDR3 nucleotides read TGTGCCAGCAGTTATCTTGTTATCAATCAGAACACTGAAGCTTTCTTT. Amino acid sequence: CASSYLVINQNTEAFF.

This clonotype occurred many times. The V gene is TRBV7-2, the J gene TRBJ2-1; TRBD2 matches at 7 bases. V shed 5 bases, J shed 3 bases, and the junction held 25 bases outside the gene matches. Germline V gene sequence: CDR1 SGHTA, CDR2 FQGNSA. The CDR3 has 21 residues. This chain's CDR3 is CASSGRLGTQFRGRDYNEQFF. In DNA form, the CDR3 reads TGTGCCAGCAGCGGCAGATTAGGAACCCAATTTCGCGGGAGAGACTACAATGAGCAGTTCTTC.

In this sample, this clonotype turned up a few times. This sequence joins TRBV4-2 and TRBJ2-3; D is possibly TRBD1 or TRBD2 (5 bases each). V shed 0 bases and J shed 0 bases, with 13 bases lying between them. In germline, CDR1 is LGHNA, CDR2 YNFKEQ. This CDR3 is 17 amino acids long. In nucleotides, the CDR3 is TGTGCCAGCAGCCAAGATCTCTCGAGGGGTAGCACAGATACGCAGTATTTT. This codes for CASSQDLSRGSTDTQYF.

This clonotype was counted between two and nine times. The chain recombines TRBV5-4 with TRBJ2-7, with 7 bases matching TRBD1. The CDR3 has 17 residues. The germline V gene has CDR1 SGHNT and CDR2 YYREEE (reference sequence). Unmatched junction bases numbered 9, after V lost 0 bases and J lost 0 bases. The DNA of the CDR3 is TGTGCCAGCAGCTTGGTAGCCGGGACAGTTAACTCCTACGAGCAGTACTTC. Translation gives CASSLVAGTVNSYEQYF.

The chain has TRBV24-1 and TRBJ2-1; 16 bases agree with TRBD2. Germline trimming cut 7 bases from V and 4 bases from J; bases unmatched to any gene: 3. The germline V gene has CDR1 KGHDR and CDR2 SFDVKD. The CDR3 length is 16 residues. CDR3 residues: CATSGTSGREYNEQFF. The CDR3 DNA follows: TGTGCCACCAGCGGGACTAGCGGGAGGGAGTACAATGAGCAGTTCTTC.

This clonotype was seen a handful of times. The J gene is TRBJ2-1, the V gene TRBV6-1; no firm D call. The CDR3 has 13 amino acids. V lost 7 bases to trimming and J lost 13 bases, with 20 bases between them. Germline V gene data show CDR1 as MNHNS and CDR2 as SASEGT. The CDR3 DNA sequence: TGTGCCAGCACAGGATTGCAAGGGAACCCCCAGTTCTTC. Protein: CASTGLQGNPQFF.

In this sample, this clonotype turned up many times. The chain employs TRBV7-9 and TRBJ2-5; D might be TRBD2 (6 bases). The V gene lost 6 bases and the J gene lost 3 bases, with 11 bases spanning the gap. Germline loops: CDR1 SEHNR, CDR2 FQNEAQ (reference sequence). The CDR3 contains 13 residues. In nucleotides, the CDR3 is TGTGCCAGCAGTCTTAGCGGAAAAGAGACCCAGTACTTC. Amino acid sequence: CASSLSGKETQYF.

J is TRBJ2-1 and V is TRBV29-1; 8 bases match TRBD2. V lost 3 bases to trimming and J lost 8 bases; unmatched junction nucleotides: 15. This CDR3 is 16 amino acids long. The germline V gene has CDR1 SQVTM and CDR2 ANQGSEA. CDR3 in amino acids: CSVDLGRLALRDEQFF. The CDR3 DNA reads as TGCAGCGTTGATTTAGGGAGACTAGCGCTAAGGGATGAGCAGTTCTTC.

The chain links TRBV19 to TRBJ1-5; D is perhaps TRBD1 (6 bases). CDR3 length: 12 residues. Trimming removed 6 bases from V and 7 bases from J, with 10 bases in between. Germline V gives CDR1 LNHDA, CDR2 SQIVND (reference sequence). CDR3 protein: CASRQGDQPQHF. The CDR3 DNA reads TGTGCCAGTAGACAGGGAGACCAGCCCCAGCATTTT.

This rearrangement joins TRBV10-3 to TRBJ2-7, with 9 bases aligning to TRBD2. There are 14 residues in the CDR3. Germline loops: CDR1 ENHRY, CDR2 SYGVKD. Trimming took 6 bases from V and 2 from J; bases not matched to a gene: 5. CDR3 amino acids: CAIRTSGKTYEQYF. CDR3 bases: TGTGCCATCAGGACTAGCGGAAAAACCTACGAGCAGTACTTC.

The J gene is TRBJ2-1, the V gene TRBV9, with D maybe TRBD1 (6 bases). The CDR3 consists of 14 residues. From germline, CDR1 is SGDLS and CDR2 YYNGEE. The ends were cut back, 0 bases at V and 10 bases at J, with 14 bases in the middle. Written as DNA, the CDR3 is TGTGCCAGCAGCGTAGTAGGGACACCGGTAGAGCAGTTCTTC. Amino acids: CASSVVGTPVEQFF.

The CDR3 DNA reads as TGTGCCAGCAGTCCAAGCGGAGGACTGGGGGAGACCCAGTACTTC. Its protein is CASSPSGGLGETQYF. The chain has TRBV28 and TRBJ2-5; weak D call: TRBD2 (5 bases). CDR3 length: 15 amino acids. The germline gives CDR1 MDHEN, CDR2 SYDVKM. Trimming removed 5 bases from V and 5 bases from J, with 18 bases in between.

This clonotype has a count of ten or more. The V and J genes are TRBV7-2 and TRBJ1-6; D gene unclear. This CDR3 spans 16 amino acids. V lost 1 base, J lost 4 bases, and 11 bases lay in between. The V gene's germline CDR1 is SGHTA and CDR2 FQGNSA. The CDR3 DNA is TGTGCCAGCAGCTTAGGAGCTCTCGGGTATAATTCACCCCTCCACTTT. Protein sequence: CASSLGALGYNSPLHF. Looking up the rest from reference TRBV7-2 and TRBJ1-6 gives the full variable domain: GAGVSQSPSNKVTEKGKDVELRCDPISGHTALYWYRQSLGQGLEFLIYFQGNSAPDKSGLPSDRFSAERTGGSVSTLTIQRTQQEDSAVYLCASSLGALGYNSPLHFGNGTRLTVT.

This sequence joins TRBV3-1 and TRBJ1-1, with a possible D match to TRBD1 (5 bases). The CDR3 loop spans 14 amino acids. Germline V CDR1 and CDR2: LGHDT, YNNKEL (reference sequence). Trimming stripped 2 bases from V and 6 bases from J, with 13 bases between. In nucleotides, the CDR3 is TGTGCCAGCAGCCAACTTGGGGGGATCTCTGAAGCTTTCTTT. This sequence encodes CASSQLGGISEAFF.

This sequence joins TRBV12-3 or TRBV12-4 and TRBJ2-1; 9 positions agree with TRBD2. The CDR3 totals 19 residues. V lost 5 bases to trimming and J lost 1 base; unmatched junction nucleotides: 15. CDR3 DNA sequence: TGTGCCAGCAGTCAATTTCGTGGGCGGGCGGGAGGGTCCTACAATGAGCAGTTCTTC. This sequence encodes CASSQFRGRAGGSYNEQFF.

The V call is TRBV7-9, the J call TRBJ1-5; no firm D call. The V gene's germline CDR1 is SEHNR and CDR2 FQNEAQ (reference sequence). V lost 5 bases and J lost 7, with 15 bases in between. There are 14 residues in the CDR3. The chain's CDR3 is CASSKHPIGQPQHF. CDR3 in DNA: TGTGCCAGCAGCAAACACCCCATCGGACAGCCCCAGCATTTT.